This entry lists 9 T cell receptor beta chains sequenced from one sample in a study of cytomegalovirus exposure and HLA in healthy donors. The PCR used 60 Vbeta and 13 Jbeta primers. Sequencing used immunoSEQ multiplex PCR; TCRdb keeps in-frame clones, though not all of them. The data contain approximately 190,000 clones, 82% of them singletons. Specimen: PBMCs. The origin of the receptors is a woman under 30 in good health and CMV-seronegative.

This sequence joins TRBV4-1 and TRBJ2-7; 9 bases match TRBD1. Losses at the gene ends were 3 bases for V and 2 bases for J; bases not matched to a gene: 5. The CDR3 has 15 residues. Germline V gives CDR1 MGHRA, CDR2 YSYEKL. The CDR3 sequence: CASSHGTGLAYEQYF. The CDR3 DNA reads TGCGCCAGCAGCCACGGGACAGGGTTGGCCTACGAGCAGTACTTC.

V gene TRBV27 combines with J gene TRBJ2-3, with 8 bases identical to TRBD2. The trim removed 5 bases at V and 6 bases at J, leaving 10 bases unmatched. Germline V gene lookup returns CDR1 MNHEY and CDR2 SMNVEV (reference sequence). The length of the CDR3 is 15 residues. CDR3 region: CASSTLLAGWDTQYF. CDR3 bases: TGTGCCAGCAGTACCCTTCTAGCGGGTTGGGATACGCAGTATTTT.

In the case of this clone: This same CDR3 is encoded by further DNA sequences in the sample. The CDR3 loop reads CASSPSAGGSNQPQHF. The CDR3, as DNA: TGTGCCAGCTCACCATCGGCGGGAGGCAGCAATCAGCCCCAGCATTTT. J is TRBJ1-5 and V is TRBV18; D unclear. Looked up from germline, CDR1 is KGHSH and CDR2 is LQKENI. The CDR3 sequence is 16 residues long. The V end was cut by 2 bases, the J end by 1 base, with 12 bases between.

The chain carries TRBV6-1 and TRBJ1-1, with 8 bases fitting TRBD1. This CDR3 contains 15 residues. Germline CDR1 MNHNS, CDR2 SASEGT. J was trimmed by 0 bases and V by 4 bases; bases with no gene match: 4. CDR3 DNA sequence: TGTGCCAGCAGTGTGAGACAGGGGATGAACACTGAAGCTTTCTTT. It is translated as CASSVRQGMNTEAFF.

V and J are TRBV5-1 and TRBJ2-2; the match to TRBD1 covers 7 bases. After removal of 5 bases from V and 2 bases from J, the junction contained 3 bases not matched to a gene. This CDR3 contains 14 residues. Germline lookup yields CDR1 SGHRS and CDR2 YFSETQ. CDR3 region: CASRGQTNTGELFF. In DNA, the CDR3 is TGCGCCAGCAGGGGACAGACTAACACCGGGGAGCTGTTTTTT.

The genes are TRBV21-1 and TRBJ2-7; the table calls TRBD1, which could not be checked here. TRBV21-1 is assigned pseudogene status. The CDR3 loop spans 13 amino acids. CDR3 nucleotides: TGTGCCGGATGGGGGCGAATATCCTACGAGCAGTACTTC. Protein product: CAGWGRISYEQYF.

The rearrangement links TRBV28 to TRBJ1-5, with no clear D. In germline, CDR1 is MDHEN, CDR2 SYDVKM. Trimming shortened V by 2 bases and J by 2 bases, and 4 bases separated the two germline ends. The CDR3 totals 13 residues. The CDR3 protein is CASSLTGNQPQHF. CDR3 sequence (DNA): TGTGCCAGCAGTTTAACAGGCAATCAGCCCCAGCATTTT.

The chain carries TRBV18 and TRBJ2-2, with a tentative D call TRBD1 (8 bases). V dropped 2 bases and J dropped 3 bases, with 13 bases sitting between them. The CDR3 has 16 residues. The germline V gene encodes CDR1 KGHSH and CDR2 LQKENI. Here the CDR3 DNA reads TGTGCCAGCTCACCAGGACAGGGAGGGCACACCGGGGAGCTGTTTTTT. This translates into CASSPGQGGHTGELFF.

Written as DNA, the CDR3 is TGCAGCGCTGGATCGGGTGCAGGGATGAACACTGAAGCTTTCTTT. Protein sequence: CSAGSGAGMNTEAFF. V usage is TRBV29-1 and J usage is TRBJ1-1; possibly TRBD1 for D (5 bases). Germline V gene lookup returns CDR1 SQVTM and CDR2 ANQGSEA. Trimming cost V 7 bases and J 0 bases, with 18 bases left between them. This CDR3 has 15 amino acids.